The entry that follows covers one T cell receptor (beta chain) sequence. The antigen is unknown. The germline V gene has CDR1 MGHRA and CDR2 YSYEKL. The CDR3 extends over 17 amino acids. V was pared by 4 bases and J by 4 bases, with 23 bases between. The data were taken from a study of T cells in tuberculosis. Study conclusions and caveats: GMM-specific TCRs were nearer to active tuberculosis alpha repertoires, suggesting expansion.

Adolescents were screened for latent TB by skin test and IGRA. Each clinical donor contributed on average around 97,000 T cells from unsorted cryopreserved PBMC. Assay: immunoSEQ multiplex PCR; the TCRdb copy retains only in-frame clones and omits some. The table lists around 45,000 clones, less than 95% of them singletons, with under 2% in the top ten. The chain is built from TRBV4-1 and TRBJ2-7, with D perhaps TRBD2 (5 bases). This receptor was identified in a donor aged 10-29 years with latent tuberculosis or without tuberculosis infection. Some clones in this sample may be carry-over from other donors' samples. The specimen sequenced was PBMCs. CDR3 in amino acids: CASSLEARASINYEQYF. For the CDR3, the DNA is TGCGCCAGCAGCCTCGAGGCAAGGGCTAGCATAAATTACGAGCAGTACTTC.